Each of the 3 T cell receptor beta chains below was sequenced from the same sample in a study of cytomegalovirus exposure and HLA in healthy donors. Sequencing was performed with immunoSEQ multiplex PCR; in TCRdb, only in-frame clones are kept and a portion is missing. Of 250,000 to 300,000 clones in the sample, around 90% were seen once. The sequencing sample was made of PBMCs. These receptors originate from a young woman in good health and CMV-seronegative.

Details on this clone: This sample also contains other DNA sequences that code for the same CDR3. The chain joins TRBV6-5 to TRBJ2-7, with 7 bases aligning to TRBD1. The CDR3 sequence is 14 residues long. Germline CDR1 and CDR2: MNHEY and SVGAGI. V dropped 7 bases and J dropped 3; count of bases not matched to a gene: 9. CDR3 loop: CASKLTGDGYEQYF. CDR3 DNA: TGTGCCAGCAAATTAACAGGGGACGGCTACGAGCAGTACTTC.

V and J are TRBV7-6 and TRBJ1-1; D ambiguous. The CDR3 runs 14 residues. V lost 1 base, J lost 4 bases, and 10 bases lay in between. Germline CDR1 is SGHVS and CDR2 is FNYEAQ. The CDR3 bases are TGTGCCAGCAGCTTAGTAGAGCCAGGCACTGAAGCTTTCTTT. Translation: CASSLVEPGTEAFF.

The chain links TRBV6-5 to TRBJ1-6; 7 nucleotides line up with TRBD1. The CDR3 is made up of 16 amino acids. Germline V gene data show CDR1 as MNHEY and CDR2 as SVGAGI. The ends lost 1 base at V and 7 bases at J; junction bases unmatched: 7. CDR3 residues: CASSYLYGTANSPLHF. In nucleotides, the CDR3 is TGTGCCAGCAGTTACTTATACGGGACAGCAAATTCACCCCTCCACTTT.